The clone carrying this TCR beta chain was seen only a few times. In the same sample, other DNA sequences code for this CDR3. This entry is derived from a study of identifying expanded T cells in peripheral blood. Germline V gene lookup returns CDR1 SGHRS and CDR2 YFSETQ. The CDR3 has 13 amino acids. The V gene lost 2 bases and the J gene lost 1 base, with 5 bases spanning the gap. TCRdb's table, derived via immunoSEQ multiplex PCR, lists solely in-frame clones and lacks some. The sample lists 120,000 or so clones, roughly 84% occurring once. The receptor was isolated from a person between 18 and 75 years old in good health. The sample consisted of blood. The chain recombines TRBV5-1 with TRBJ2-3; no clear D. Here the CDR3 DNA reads TGCGCCAGCAGCTTTTCAGGCACAGATACGCAGTATTTT. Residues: CASSFSGTDTQYF.